This T cell receptor beta chain was found in a study of T-cell reconstitution after alpha-beta-depleted transplantation in children. Study results and limitations: T-cell numbers and diversity, one year after transplant, stemmed largely from T cells that were newly produced. Some patients' high day-60 TCRbeta diversity was traced to surviving recipient T cells and thymic progenitors.

This clonotype was seen a handful of times. Antigen specificity is unknown. Unique molecular identifiers were built into the TCRbeta library. TCRdb recomputed calls from the PCR reads with MiXCR, one row per CDR3 protein. Among 450,000 to 550,000 distinct CDR3 sequences listed, roughly 11% were seen once. Germline values: CDR1 SQVTM, CDR2 ANQGSEA. Deletions cut 4 bases from V and 5 bases from J, with 8 bases between. This CDR3 spans 12 amino acids. The input for sequencing was PBMCs, mostly from graft donor cells, taken 180 days after TCRalphabeta/CD19-depleted stem cell transplant. The chain combines TRBV29-1 with TRBJ2-2; the D gene could be TRBD1 or TRBD2 (6 bases each). This receptor was obtained from a female patient younger than 10 who had a stem cell transplant for aplastic anemia, so the T cells may come from the graft donor. CDR3 amino acids: CSVGGGTGELFF. The CDR3 nucleotides read TGCAGCGTTGGAGGGGGGACCGGGGAGCTGTTTTTT.